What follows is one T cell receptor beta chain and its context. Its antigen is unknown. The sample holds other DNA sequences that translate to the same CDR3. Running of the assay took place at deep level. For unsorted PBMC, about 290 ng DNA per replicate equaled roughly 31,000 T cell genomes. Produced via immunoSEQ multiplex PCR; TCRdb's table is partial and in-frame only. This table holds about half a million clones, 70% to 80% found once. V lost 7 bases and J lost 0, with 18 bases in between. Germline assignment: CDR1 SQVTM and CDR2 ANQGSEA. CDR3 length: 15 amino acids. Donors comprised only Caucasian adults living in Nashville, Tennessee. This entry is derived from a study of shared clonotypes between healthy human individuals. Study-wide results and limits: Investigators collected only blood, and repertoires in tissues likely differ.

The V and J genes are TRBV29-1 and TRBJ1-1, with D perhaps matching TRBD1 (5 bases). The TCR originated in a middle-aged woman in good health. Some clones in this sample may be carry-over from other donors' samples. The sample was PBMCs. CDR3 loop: CSASGGWGMNTEAFF. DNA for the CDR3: TGCAGCGCCTCCGGGGGTTGGGGAATGAACACTGAAGCTTTCTTT.